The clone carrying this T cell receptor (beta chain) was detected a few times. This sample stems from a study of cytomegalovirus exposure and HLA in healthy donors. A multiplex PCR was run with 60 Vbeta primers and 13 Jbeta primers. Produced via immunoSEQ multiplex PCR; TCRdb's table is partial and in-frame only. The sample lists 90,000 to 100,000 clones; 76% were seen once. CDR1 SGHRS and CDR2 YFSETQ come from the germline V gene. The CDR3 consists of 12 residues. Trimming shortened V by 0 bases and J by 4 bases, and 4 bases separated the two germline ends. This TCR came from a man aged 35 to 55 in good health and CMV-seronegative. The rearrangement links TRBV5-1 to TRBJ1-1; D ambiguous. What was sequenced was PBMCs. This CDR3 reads CASSLGSTEAFF. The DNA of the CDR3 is TGCGCCAGCAGCTTGGGGAGCACTGAAGCTTTCTTT.